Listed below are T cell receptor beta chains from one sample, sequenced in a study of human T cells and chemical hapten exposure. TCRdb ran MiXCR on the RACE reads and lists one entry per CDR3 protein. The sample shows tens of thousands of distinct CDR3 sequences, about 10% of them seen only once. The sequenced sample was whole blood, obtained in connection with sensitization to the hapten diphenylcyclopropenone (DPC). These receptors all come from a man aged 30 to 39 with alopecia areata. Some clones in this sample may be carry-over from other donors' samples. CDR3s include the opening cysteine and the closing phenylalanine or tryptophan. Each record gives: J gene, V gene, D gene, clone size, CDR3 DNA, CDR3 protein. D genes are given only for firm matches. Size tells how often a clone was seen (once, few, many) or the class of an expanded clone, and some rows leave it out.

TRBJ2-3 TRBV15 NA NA TGTGCCACCAGCAGAGAGGGACGTTCGAGGGCCTCAGATACGCAGTATTTT CATSREGRSRASDTQYF
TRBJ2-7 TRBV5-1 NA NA TGCGCCAGCAGCTTGAGAGTCGGACTGAGCTCCTACGAGCAGTACTTC CASSLRVGLSSYEQYF
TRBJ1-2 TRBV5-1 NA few TGCGCCAGCAGCTTGGAAGGGCCTGACAACTATGGCTACACCTTC CASSLEGPDNYGYTF
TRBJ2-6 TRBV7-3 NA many TGTGCCAGCAGCTCCGGGGGAGCTGGGGCCAACGTCCTGACTTTC CASSSGGAGANVLTF
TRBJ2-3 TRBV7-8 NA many TGTGCCAGCAGCTTGAGGCACGGCAGGGGACGGTCAGGGGATACGCAGTATTTT CASSLRHGRGRSGDTQYF
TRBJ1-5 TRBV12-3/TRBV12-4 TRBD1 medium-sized TGTGCCAGCAGTTTAAGACAGGGCGGGCGACCTCAGCATTTT CASSLRQGGRPQHF
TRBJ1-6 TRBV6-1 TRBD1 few TGTGCCAGCAGGAGAAACCGGGACAGCTCCAATTCACCCCTCCACTTT CASRRNRDSSNSPLHF
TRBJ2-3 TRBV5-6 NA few TGTGCCAGCAGCTTGGCTGGCGAAGATACGCAGTATTTT CASSLAGEDTQYF
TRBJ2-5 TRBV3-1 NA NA TGTGCCAGCAGTCGGAGCTGGGAGGAGACCCAGTACTTC CASSRSWEETQYF
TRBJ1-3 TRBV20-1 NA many TGCAGTGCTATGAGGGGATTCTCTGGAAACACCATATATTTT CSAMRGFSGNTIYF
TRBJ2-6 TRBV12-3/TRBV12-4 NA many TGTGCCAGTTCAGTTTTCCACACAGGGAGCTCCTATTTAACTAGGGCCAACGTCCTGACTTTC CASSVFHTGSSYLTRANVLTF
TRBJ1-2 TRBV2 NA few TGTGCCAGCAGTGAAGGGCTACGGCTCTATGGCTACACCTTC CASSEGLRLYGYTF
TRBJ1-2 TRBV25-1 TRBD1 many TGTGCCAGCAGGCGGGGACAGTATGGCTACACCTTC CASRRGQYGYTF
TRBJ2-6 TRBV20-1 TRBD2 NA TGCAGTGCTCCGATAGCGGGAGGGTTCTCTGGGGCCAACGTCCTGACTTTC CSAPIAGGFSGANVLTF
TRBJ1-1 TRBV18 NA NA TGTGCCAGCTCACCGACGAACACTGAAGCTTTCTTT CASSPTNTEAFF
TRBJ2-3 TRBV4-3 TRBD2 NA TGCGCCAGCAGCCGTCTAGCGGAGGACACAGATACGCAGTATTTT CASSRLAEDTDTQYF
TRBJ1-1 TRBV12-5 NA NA TGTGCTAGTGGTTTGAAGACAGCCCATTTGAACACTGAAGCTTTCTTT CASGLKTAHLNTEAFF
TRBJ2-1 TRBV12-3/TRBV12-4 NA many TGTGCCAGCAGTTCAATCGTTGATAACTACAATGAGCAGTTCTTC CASSSIVDNYNEQFF
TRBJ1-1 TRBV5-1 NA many TGCGCCAGCAGCCCCGGCAGGGGACGCGAAGAAGCTTTCTTT CASSPGRGREEAFF
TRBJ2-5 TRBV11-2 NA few TGTGCCAGCAGCCCCGTAACAGTACAAGAGACCCAGTACTTC CASSPVTVQETQYF
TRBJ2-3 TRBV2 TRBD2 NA TGTGCCAGCAGTCCGGGACTAGGGGCAGATACGCAGTATTTT CASSPGLGADTQYF
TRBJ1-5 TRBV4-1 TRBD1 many TGCGCCAGCAGCCAAGAGGACAGGGGTAACAGTCAGCCCCAGCATTTT CASSQEDRGNSQPQHF
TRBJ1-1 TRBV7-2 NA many TGTGCCAGCAGCTTAAGGCGGTTTTCTTCCACTGAAGCTTTCTTT CASSLRRFSSTEAFF
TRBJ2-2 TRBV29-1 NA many TGCAGCGTTGTACTAGGATCCGGGGAGCTGTTTTTT CSVVLGSGELFF
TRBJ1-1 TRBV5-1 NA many TGCGCCAGCAGCTTGGGGGCGAACACTGAAGCTTTCTTT CASSLGANTEAFF
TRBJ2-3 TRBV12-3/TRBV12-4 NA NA TGTGCCAGCAGTTTAGCGGGGGTGCTGAATACGCAGTATTTT CASSLAGVLNTQYF
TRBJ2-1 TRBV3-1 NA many TGTGCCAGCAGCCAACTAGTGGGGCACAATGAGCAGTTCTTC CASSQLVGHNEQFF
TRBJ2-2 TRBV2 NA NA TGTGCCAGCCTCCCCAGGAGCACCGGGGAGCTGTTTTTT CASLPRSTGELFF
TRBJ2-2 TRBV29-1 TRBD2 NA TGCAGCGTTGCGAGCGGGGGCGGTGACACCGGGGAGCTGTTTTTT CSVASGGGDTGELFF
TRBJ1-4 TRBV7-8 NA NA TGTGCCAGCAGCACCCTCCCGGTTAATGAAAAACTGTTTTTT CASSTLPVNEKLFF
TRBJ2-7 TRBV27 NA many TGTGCCAACATACAGGACAGAGCCTCCTACGAGCAGTACTTC CANIQDRASYEQYF
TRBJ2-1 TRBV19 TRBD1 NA TGTGCCAGTAGTGTGACAGGGGCGAATGAGCAGTTCTTC CASSVTGANEQFF
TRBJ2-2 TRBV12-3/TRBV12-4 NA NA TGTGCCAGCAGCCGCGTTGCCGGGGAGCTGTTTTTT CASSRVAGELFF
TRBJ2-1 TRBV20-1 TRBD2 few TGCAGTACCCGACGCTTCCGGGCTAGCGGGAACAATGAGCAGTTCTTC CSTRRFRASGNNEQFF
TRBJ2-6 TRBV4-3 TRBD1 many TGCGCCAGCAGCCAACAAACAGGGGACTCTGGGGCCAACGTCCTGACTTTC CASSQQTGDSGANVLTF
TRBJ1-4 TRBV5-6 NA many TGTGCCAGCAGCGCCAGAGGAGTAGATGAAAAACTGTTTTTT CASSARGVDEKLFF
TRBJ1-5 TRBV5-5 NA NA TGTGCCAGCAGCTTGGACGGGTATCAGCCCCAGCATTTT CASSLDGYQPQHF
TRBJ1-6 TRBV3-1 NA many TGTGCCAGCAGCCAAGATTGGAGGGGCGCGAACAATTCACCCCTCCACTTT CASSQDWRGANNSPLHF
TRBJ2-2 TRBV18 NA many TGTGCCAGCTCAACGACAGGACGGAACACCGGGGAGCTGTTTTTT CASSTTGRNTGELFF
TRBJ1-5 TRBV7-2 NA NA TGTGCCAGCAGCCCTTTTCGGGGAAAACAGCCCCAGCATTTT CASSPFRGKQPQHF
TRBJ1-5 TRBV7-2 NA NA TGTGCCAGCAGCTTAAGTGTCAATAGCAATCAGCCCCAGCATTTT CASSLSVNSNQPQHF
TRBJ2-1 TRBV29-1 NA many TGCAGCGTTGGGCAGCTCCCTGTGATGGGTGAGCAGTTCTTC CSVGQLPVMGEQFF
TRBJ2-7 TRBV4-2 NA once TGTGCCAGCAGCCAGGAAATACAGGGCTCCGGCTCCTACGAGCAGTACTTC CASSQEIQGSGSYEQYF
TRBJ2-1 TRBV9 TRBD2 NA TGTGCCAGCAGCGTTTGGCCGACTAGCGGGAGGGCCGGTGAGCAGTTCTTC CASSVWPTSGRAGEQFF
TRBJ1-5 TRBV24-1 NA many TGTGCCACCTCGGCGTCGGTTAGCAATCAGCCCCAGCATTTT CATSASVSNQPQHF
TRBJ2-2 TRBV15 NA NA TGTGCCACCAGCAAAACGGTTGAGGCAGACGGAACCGGGGAGCTGTTTTTT CATSKTVEADGTGELFF
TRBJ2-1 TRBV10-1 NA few TGCGCCAGCAGTGAGCCCCTAGCCTGCACCTCCTACAATGAGCAGTTCTTC CASSEPLACTSYNEQFF
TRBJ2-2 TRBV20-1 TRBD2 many TGCAGTGCTAGTAAAAAACCTCTAGCGGGAGTTGCCCGGGAGCTGTTTTTT CSASKKPLAGVARELFF
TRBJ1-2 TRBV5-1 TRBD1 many TGCGCCAGCAGCCTCACAACACCGGGACAGGGGATTGTCTACACCTTC CASSLTTPGQGIVYTF
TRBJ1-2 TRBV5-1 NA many TGCGCCAGCAGCCCTATACAGGGATTCAACTATGGCTACACCTTC CASSPIQGFNYGYTF
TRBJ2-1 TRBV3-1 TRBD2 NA TGTGCCAGCAGCCAACACGGGACTAGTAGTAACAATGAGCAGTTCTTC CASSQHGTSSNNEQFF
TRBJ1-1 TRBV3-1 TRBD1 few TGTGCCAGCAGCCCCGGGACAGCCTCCGGTGAAGCTTTCTTT CASSPGTASGEAFF
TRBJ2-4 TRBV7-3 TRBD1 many TGTGCCAGCAGCCCACCCGGGACAGGGGATTCCAAAAACATTCAGTACTTC CASSPPGTGDSKNIQYF
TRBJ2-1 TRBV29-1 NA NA TGCAGCGTTGACAGGGGGGGGTCCTACAATGAGCAGTTCTTC CSVDRGGSYNEQFF